Listed below are T cell receptor beta chains from one sample, sequenced in a study of T cell repertoires in cytomegalovirus infection. TCRdb reprocessed the reads with MiXCR, giving one entry per CDR3 protein. In the table there are fewer than 550,000 distinct CDR3 sequences, 10% to 12% of which are singletons. The sequencing input was PBMCs. These receptors were collected from a human donor in good health (CMV status not recorded). Some clones in this sample may be carry-over from other donors' samples. Each CDR3 is given with its conserved first and last residue. D genes are given only for firm matches. The listing skips clone size in some rows; elsewhere it reads once, few, many or a size class.

clone_size	v_call	d_call	j_call	cdr3_nt	cdr3_aa
few	TRBV30	-	TRBJ2-7	TGTGCCTGGAGTGTAAAGGACGAGCAGTACTTC	CAWSVKDEQYF
many	TRBV14	-	TRBJ2-5	TGTGCCAGCAGCCAAGATCGCTATGACACCTACCAAGAGACCCAGTACTTC	CASSQDRYDTYQETQYF
many	TRBV7-2	-	TRBJ2-1	TGTGCCAGCAGCTTGGACAGAATTAATGAGCAGTTCTTC	CASSLDRINEQFF
many	TRBV7-2	-	TRBJ2-1	TGTGCCAGCAGCGAATACAATGAGCAGTTCTTC	CASSEYNEQFF
-	TRBV5-4	TRBD1	TRBJ2-3	TGTGCCAGCAGACTACAGGGGATAGATACGCAGTATTTT	CASRLQGIDTQYF
many	TRBV10-3	-	TRBJ1-2	TGTGCCATCAGTGAGTCGGGCCTACGCAGGAACTATGGCTACACCTTC	CAISESGLRRNYGYTF
many	TRBV19	-	TRBJ1-5	TGTGCCAGTAGTCCTCCAGTACGGGGGAATCAGCCCCAGCATTTT	CASSPPVRGNQPQHF
-	TRBV25-1	TRBD1	TRBJ1-1	TGTGCCAGCAGTGAAAGCGCTGCCCGGACAGGGGGATCCACTGAAGCTTTCTTT	CASSESAARTGGSTEAFF
many	TRBV7-3	TRBD2	TRBJ2-2	TGTGCCAGCAGCCCAGGACTAGCGGGAGCCTACACCGGGGAGCTGTTTTTT	CASSPGLAGAYTGELFF
many	TRBV4-1	-	TRBJ1-1	TGCGCCAGCAGCCCGCGGGGATCGCGAACTGAAGCTTTCTTT	CASSPRGSRTEAFF
-	TRBV12-3/TRBV12-4	-	TRBJ2-5	TGTGCCAGCAGTTTTGGGTCGTCGGGGACCCAGTACTTC	CASSFGSSGTQYF
many	TRBV12-3/TRBV12-4	-	TRBJ1-2	TGTGCCAGCAGCCCCGCAGGGACTTATGGCTACACCTTC	CASSPAGTYGYTF
many	TRBV12-3/TRBV12-4	-	TRBJ1-1	TGTGCCAGCCGCCCAGGAGGGGCGCAAGGGACTGAAGCTTTCTTT	CASRPGGAQGTEAFF
many	TRBV11-2	-	TRBJ2-3	TGTGCCAGCAGCTTAGAGCTTCGGGCAGTTGGAGATACGCAGTATTTT	CASSLELRAVGDTQYF
many	TRBV27	TRBD2	TRBJ2-1	TGTGCCAGCAGTTTAGCTACTAGCGCGATTTACAATGAGCAGTTCTTC	CASSLATSAIYNEQFF
few	TRBV2	-	TRBJ1-2	TGTGCCAGCAGTGCGTACAGCTCTGGCTATGGCTACACCTTC	CASSAYSSGYGYTF
many	TRBV5-1	TRBD2	TRBJ2-5	TGCGCCAGCAGCGGGATAGCGGGGGGCAAAGAGACCCAGTACTTC	CASSGIAGGKETQYF
many	TRBV5-1	TRBD2	TRBJ2-7	TGCGCCAGCAGCTGGACTAGCGGGGGGAACGGCAACGACGAGCAGTACTTC	CASSWTSGGNGNDEQYF
many	TRBV12-3/TRBV12-4	-	TRBJ2-3	TGTGCCAGCAGTCCTTTTGTCCGCACGCAGTATTTT	CASSPFVRTQYF
many	TRBV20-1	TRBD2	TRBJ2-3	TGCAGTGCCAAAGGCGGGGGTCCAGATACGCAGTATTTT	CSAKGGGPDTQYF
many	TRBV29-1	TRBD1	TRBJ1-1	TGCAGCGTTGTGGCAGGGGGCGCGCAGGGGGGCGCTTTCTTT	CSVVAGGAQGGAFF
many	TRBV6-1	-	TRBJ1-2	TGTGCCAGCAGTGAACAGGGGTTGGATGGCTACACCTTC	CASSEQGLDGYTF
many	TRBV20-1	-	TRBJ1-1	TGCAGTGCTAGAGGTGCGGGCCGGGCGAACACTGAAGCTTTCTTT	CSARGAGRANTEAFF
-	TRBV10-1	TRBD2	TRBJ2-3	TGCGCCAGCAGTGAGTCTGCTAGCGGGAGTCCCAATACGCAGTATTTT	CASSESASGSPNTQYF
many	TRBV7-3	-	TRBJ2-1	TGTGCCAGCAGCTCTCCGGGCGGAAACTACAATGAGCAGTTCTTC	CASSSPGGNYNEQFF
-	TRBV18	-	TRBJ1-2	TGTGCCAGCTCACCGACACGGGACTATGGCTACACCTTC	CASSPTRDYGYTF
many	TRBV19	-	TRBJ2-1	TGTGCCAGTACTACCGGGACTCGGGTTAGAGAGCAGTTCTTC	CASTTGTRVREQFF
-	TRBV6-5	-	TRBJ1-3	TGTGCCTCATACCGGGATAACTCTGGAAACACCATATATTTT	CASYRDNSGNTIYF
many	TRBV6-4	TRBD1	TRBJ1-2	TGTGCCAGCAGCCCCGGGACAGGATTTTATGGCTACACCTTC	CASSPGTGFYGYTF
few	TRBV6-1	TRBD1	TRBJ1-5	TGTGCCAGCTATGACGGCAGGGGGCCCCGCAATCAGCCCCAGCATTTT	CASYDGRGPRNQPQHF
many	TRBV7-8	TRBD2	TRBJ2-1	TGTGCCAGCGCTGCGGGGGGGGCCCACAATGAGCAGTTCTTC	CASAAGGAHNEQFF
-	TRBV29-1	TRBD1	TRBJ1-5	TGCAGCGTTATCCAGGGGGCCGCTCAGCCCCAGCATTTT	CSVIQGAAQPQHF
many	TRBV12-3/TRBV12-4	-	TRBJ2-3	TGTGCCAGCAGTTTAGCGAACGGCCGAGATACGCAGTATTTT	CASSLANGRDTQYF
many	TRBV12-5	-	TRBJ1-3	TGTGCTAGTGGATCCATAGACGGGCTCTCTGGAAACACCATATATTTT	CASGSIDGLSGNTIYF
many	TRBV7-2	-	TRBJ2-6	TGTGCCAGCAGCTTGGCCGCCAGCTCTGGGGCCAACGTCCTGACTTTC	CASSLAASSGANVLTF
many	TRBV7-8	-	TRBJ2-7	TGTGCCAGCAGCTTACGGCGGCCACTCGGCGAGCAGTACTTC	CASSLRRPLGEQYF
-	TRBV9	TRBD2	TRBJ2-1	TGTGCCAGCAGCGTCAGCGGGAGCGTCAGCAATGAGCAGTTCTTC	CASSVSGSVSNEQFF
-	TRBV5-1	TRBD1	TRBJ2-1	TGCGCCAGCAGCTCTACCGACAGGGGGTACAATGAGCAGTTCTTC	CASSSTDRGYNEQFF
many	TRBV5-5	-	TRBJ2-1	TGTGCCAGCAGCTTGGGGCCTGGATACAATGAGCAGTTCTTC	CASSLGPGYNEQFF
many	TRBV6-1	-	TRBJ1-5	TGTGCCAGCAGTGAAGTTGGGCCCCAGCATTTT	CASSEVGPQHF
many	TRBV20-1	-	TRBJ1-6	TGCAGTACCCGGACAGAGACTAATTCACCCCTCCACTTT	CSTRTETNSPLHF
-	TRBV20-1	TRBD1	TRBJ1-5	TGCAGTGCAGATTCCGGGACAGGCAATCAGCCCCAGCATTTT	CSADSGTGNQPQHF
few	TRBV5-1	TRBD2	TRBJ2-1	TGCGCCAGCAGCATCAGAGGACTAGCGGGAATCAATGAGCAGTTCTTC	CASSIRGLAGINEQFF
few	TRBV20-1	TRBD1	TRBJ2-1	TGCAGTGCTAAGGGCAGGGGGACCTACAATGAGCAGTTCTTC	CSAKGRGTYNEQFF
many	TRBV7-2	TRBD1	TRBJ1-6	TGTGCCAGCAGCTACCGGACAGGGAGGACACCCCTCCACTTT	CASSYRTGRTPLHF
many	TRBV6-5	TRBD1	TRBJ1-2	TGTGCCAGCAGCCGGGACAGTAGGGATCATGGCTACACCTTC	CASSRDSRDHGYTF
few	TRBV6-2/TRBV6-3	TRBD1	TRBJ2-6	TGTGCCAGCAGTTACCAAACCGACAGGGTCTCTGGGGCCAACGTCCTGACTTTC	CASSYQTDRVSGANVLTF
-	TRBV12-3/TRBV12-4	TRBD2	TRBJ2-1	TGTGCCAGCAGTAACGGACAGGAGACTAGCGGGGGGGTTATTGGTGAGCAGTTCTTC	CASSNGQETSGGVIGEQFF
few	TRBV6-5	-	TRBJ2-1	TGTGCCAGCAGAAAAACTAGTTATGAGCAGTTCTTC	CASRKTSYEQFF
many	TRBV7-3	TRBD1	TRBJ2-1	TGTGCCAGCAGCCTCTCCGGGACAGAGACCAATGAGCAGTTCTTC	CASSLSGTETNEQFF
many	TRBV12-5	-	TRBJ2-1	TGTGCTTCCGAGGTTGGGGGAGTAAGCGATGAGCAGTTCTTC	CASEVGGVSDEQFF
few	TRBV19	TRBD2	TRBJ2-1	TGTGCCAGTAGTTTTCATAGCGGGAGAGATGAGCAGTTCTTC	CASSFHSGRDEQFF
many	TRBV20-1	TRBD2	TRBJ2-1	TGCAGTGAGGGATCGGGGGGAGTTGATGAGCAGTTCTTC	CSEGSGGVDEQFF
-	TRBV15	-	TRBJ2-1	TGTGCCACCAGCAGAGACAGGGGACCCTACAATGAGCAGTTCTTC	CATSRDRGPYNEQFF
many	TRBV28	TRBD2	TRBJ2-7	TGTGCCAGCGGGGGGACTAGCGGTTCCTACGAGCAGTACTTC	CASGGTSGSYEQYF
-	TRBV24-1	-	TRBJ2-2	TGTGCCACCAATGAAGGTACCGGGGAGCTGTTTTTT	CATNEGTGELFF